This TCR beta chain was sequenced in a study of T cell responses to AZD1222 COVID-19 vaccine. Overall study results and limits: A reported finding is that nearly half of spike-specific TCRs target unmutated variant regions. A mostly white British donor set with more females was recruited, and clonal diversity was possibly underestimated. The repertoires were collected only after the peak T cell response. The study identified only 6 or 7 AZD1222 recipients as seropositive at baseline.

Germline-derived CDR1 and CDR2 are SGHVS and FNYEAQ. The CDR3 loop spans 17 amino acids. Germline trimming cut 0 bases from V and 6 bases from J; bases unmatched to any gene: 11. The protocol was immunoSEQ multiplex PCR, while the TCRdb copy is restricted to in-frame clones and leaves out a portion. The sample shows roughly 190,000 clones, around 90% of them seen only once. A note on this clone: Its antigen remains unknown.

The rearrangement joins TRBV7-6 to TRBJ1-1; 9 bases map to TRBD1. The sequence was obtained from an adult who received the MenACWY meningococcal vaccine as a control. Sequenced material: peripheral blood, taken 28 days after the second dose of the MenACWY control vaccine. The CDR3 DNA follows: TGTGCCAGCAGCTTAGCCGGGACAGGGAGCGTAGGCGCTGAAGCTTTCTTT. It specifies CASSLAGTGSVGAEAFF.